The T cell receptor beta chain under discussion was sequenced for a study of technical replicates of blood from a few donors. V gave up 4 bases and J gave up 3 bases, with 10 bases separating them. The CDR3 spans 13 residues. Per the germline V gene, CDR1 is MNHEY and CDR2 is SMNVEV (reference sequence). The repertoire was sequenced with immunoSEQ multiplex PCR; TCRdb's copy has only in-frame clones and lacks some. The data hold 95,000 or so clones, with roughly 95% observed a single time. Sequencing input: T cells isolated from PBMCs. The source of this sequence is a human donor in good health. The rearrangement links TRBV27 to TRBJ2-7; D might be TRBD2 (6 bases). The CDR3 bases are TGTGCCAGCAGTTACCGGGAGTTCTACGAGCAGTACTTC. As protein: CASSYREFYEQYF.